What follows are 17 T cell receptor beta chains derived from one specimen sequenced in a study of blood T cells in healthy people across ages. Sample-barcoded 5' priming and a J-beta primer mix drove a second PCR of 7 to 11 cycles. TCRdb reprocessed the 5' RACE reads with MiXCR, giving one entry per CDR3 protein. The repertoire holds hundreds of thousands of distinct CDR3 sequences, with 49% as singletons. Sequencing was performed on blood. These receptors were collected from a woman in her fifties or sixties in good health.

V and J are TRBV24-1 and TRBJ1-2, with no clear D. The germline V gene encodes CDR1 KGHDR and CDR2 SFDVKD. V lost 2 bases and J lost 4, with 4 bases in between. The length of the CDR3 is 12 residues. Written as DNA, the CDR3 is TGTGCCACCAGTGATTCTGTCTATGGCTACACCTTC. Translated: CATSDSVYGYTF.

The CDR3 DNA is TGTGCCACCAGCCTAAGGACCTCCTACGAGCAGTACTTC. It specifies CATSLRTSYEQYF. The chain recombines TRBV15 with TRBJ2-7; no clear D. The CDR3 length is 13 residues. The germline V gene has CDR1 LNHNV and CDR2 YYDKDF (reference sequence). Trimming cost V 5 bases and J 0 bases, with 8 bases left between them.

CDR3 bases: TGTGCCAGCAGCCCCCGACTAGCGGGAGACCTAGGGGCAGATACGCAGTATTTT. Protein sequence: CASSPRLAGDLGADTQYF. This chain uses TRBV7-2 with TRBJ2-3, with TRBD2 matching 12 bases. The V and J ends lost 5 bases and 4 bases, in that order; junction bases with no gene match: 13. CDR1 and CDR2 (germline): SGHTA, FQGNSA. The CDR3 runs 18 residues.

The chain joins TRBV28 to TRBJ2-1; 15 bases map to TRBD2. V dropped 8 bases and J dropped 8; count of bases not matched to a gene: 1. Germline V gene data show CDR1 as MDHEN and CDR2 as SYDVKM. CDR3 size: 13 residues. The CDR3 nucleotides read TGTGCCAGCTGGACTAGCGGGAGGGATGAGCAGTTCTTC. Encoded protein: CASWTSGRDEQFF. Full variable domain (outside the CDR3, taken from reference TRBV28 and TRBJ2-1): DVKVTQSSRYLVKRTGEKVFLECVQDMDHENMFWYRQDPGLGLRLIYFSYDVKMKEKGDIPEGYSVSREKKERFSLILESASTNQTSMYLCASWTSGRDEQFFGPGTRLTVL.

CDR3 sequence: CASSFRGEASTDTQYF. Written as DNA, the CDR3 is TGTGCCAGCAGTTTTAGGGGCGAGGCTAGCACAGATACGCAGTATTTT. The chain has TRBV27 and TRBJ2-3, with D possibly TRBD1 on 5 matching bases. Trimming left V 3 bases short and J 0 bases short, with 13 bases between. Germline-derived CDR1 and CDR2 are MNHEY and SMNVEV (reference sequence). The CDR3 runs 16 residues.

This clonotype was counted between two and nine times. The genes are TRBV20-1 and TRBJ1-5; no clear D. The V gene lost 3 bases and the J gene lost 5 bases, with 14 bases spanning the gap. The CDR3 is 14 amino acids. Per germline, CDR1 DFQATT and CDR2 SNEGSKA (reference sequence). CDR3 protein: CSASARVADQPQHF. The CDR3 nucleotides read TGCAGTGCTAGTGCACGGGTGGCGGATCAGCCCCAGCATTTT.

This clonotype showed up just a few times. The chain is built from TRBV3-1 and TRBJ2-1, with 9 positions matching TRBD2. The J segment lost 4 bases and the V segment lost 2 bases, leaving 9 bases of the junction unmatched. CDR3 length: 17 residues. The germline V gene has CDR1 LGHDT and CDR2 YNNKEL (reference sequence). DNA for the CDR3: TGTGCCAGCAGCCAAACCCGAGCGGGAGGATTATACAATGAGCAGTTCTTC. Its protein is CASSQTRAGGLYNEQFF.

This CDR3 is CATSDLGAPLHF. The DNA for the CDR3 is TGTGCCACCAGTGATTTGGGAGCACCCCTCCACTTT. The rearrangement joins TRBV24-1 to TRBJ1-6; D gene uncertain. The CDR3 contains 12 residues. Trimming took off 0 bases at V and 11 bases at J, with 4 bases between the two ends. Per the germline V gene, CDR1 is KGHDR and CDR2 is SFDVKD.

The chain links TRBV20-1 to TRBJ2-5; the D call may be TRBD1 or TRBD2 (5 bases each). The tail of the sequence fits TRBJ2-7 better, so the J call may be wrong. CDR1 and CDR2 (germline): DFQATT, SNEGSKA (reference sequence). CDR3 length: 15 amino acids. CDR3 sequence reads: CSARDLATGLYEQYF. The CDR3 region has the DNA TGCAGTGCTAGAGATTTAGCAACGGGGCTTTACGAGCAGTACTTC.

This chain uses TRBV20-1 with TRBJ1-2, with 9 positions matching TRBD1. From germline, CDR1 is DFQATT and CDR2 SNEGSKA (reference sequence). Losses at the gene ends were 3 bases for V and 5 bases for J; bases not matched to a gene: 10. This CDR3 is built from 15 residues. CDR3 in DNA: TGCAGTGCTAGGCGGACAGGGGTTGGCACGTATGGCTACACCTTC. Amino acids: CSARRTGVGTYGYTF.

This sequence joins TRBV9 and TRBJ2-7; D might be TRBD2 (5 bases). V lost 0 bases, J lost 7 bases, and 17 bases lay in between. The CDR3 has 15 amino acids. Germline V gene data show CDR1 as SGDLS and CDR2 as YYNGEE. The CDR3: CASSVGLAVSNEQYF. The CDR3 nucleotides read TGTGCCAGCAGCGTAGGTCTAGCAGTTTCCAATGAGCAGTACTTC.

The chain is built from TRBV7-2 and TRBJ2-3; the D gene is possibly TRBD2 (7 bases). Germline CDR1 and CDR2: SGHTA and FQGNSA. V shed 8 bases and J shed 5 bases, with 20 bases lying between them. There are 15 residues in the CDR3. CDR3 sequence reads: CASQATGRGKDTQYF. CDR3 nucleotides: TGTGCCAGCCAGGCCACAGGGAGGGGAAAAGATACGCAGTATTTT.

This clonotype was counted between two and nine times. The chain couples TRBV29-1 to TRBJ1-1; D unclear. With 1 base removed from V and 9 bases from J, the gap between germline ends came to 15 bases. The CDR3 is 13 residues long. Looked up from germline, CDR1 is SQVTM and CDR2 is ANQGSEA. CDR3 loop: CSVEVATAVKAFF. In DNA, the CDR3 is TGCAGCGTTGAAGTGGCGACGGCCGTAAAAGCTTTCTTT.

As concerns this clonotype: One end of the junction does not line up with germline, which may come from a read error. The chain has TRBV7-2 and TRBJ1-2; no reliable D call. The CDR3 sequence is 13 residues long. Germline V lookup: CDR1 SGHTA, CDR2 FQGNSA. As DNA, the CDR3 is TGTGCCAGCAGCATAGGAAGTAACTATGACTACACCTTC. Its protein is CASSIGSNYDYTF. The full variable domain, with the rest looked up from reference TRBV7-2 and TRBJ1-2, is GAGVSQSPSNKVTEKGKDVELRCDPISGHTALYWYRQSLGQGLEFLIYFQGNSAPDKSGLPSDRFSAERTGGSVSTLTIQRTQQEDSAVYLCASSIGSNYDYTFGSGTRLTVV.

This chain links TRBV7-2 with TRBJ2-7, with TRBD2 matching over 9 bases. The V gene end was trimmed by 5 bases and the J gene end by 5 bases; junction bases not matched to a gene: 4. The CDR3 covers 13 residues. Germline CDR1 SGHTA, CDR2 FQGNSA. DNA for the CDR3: TGTGCCAGCAGCCCCCGACTAGCGGACGAGCAGTACTTC. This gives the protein CASSPRLADEQYF.

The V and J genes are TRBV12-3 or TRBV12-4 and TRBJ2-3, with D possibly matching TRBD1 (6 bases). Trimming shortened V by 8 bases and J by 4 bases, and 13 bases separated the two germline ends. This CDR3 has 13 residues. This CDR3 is CASVMAGADTQYF. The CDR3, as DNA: TGTGCCAGCGTCATGGCAGGGGCAGATACGCAGTATTTT.

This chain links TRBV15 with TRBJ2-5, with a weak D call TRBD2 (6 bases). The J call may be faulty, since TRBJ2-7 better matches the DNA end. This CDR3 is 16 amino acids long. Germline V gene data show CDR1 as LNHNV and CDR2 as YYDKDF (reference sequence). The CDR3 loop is CATSKNRRDGGYEQYF. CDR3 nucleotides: TGTGCCACCAGCAAAAACCGTCGGGACGGGGGATACGAGCAGTACTTC.